One sample yielded the 8 T cell receptor beta chains listed below, sequenced in a study of shared clonotypes between healthy human individuals. Positively selected for CCR7, the CD45RO-negative cells used as naive CD8 cells excluded terminally differentiated effector memory CD45RA+ cells. Only in-frame clones appear in the TCRdb table, and some are missing; sequencing was by immunoSEQ multiplex PCR. Seen here are about 750,000 clones, more than 85% observed once, and the top ten hold around 24%. The sequenced material came from naive CD8+ T cells sorted from blood. These receptors were collected from a man under 40 in good health.

J is TRBJ2-7 and V is TRBV11-2, with TRBD1 matching 7 bases. The CDR3 is 14 amino acids. Per the germline V gene, CDR1 is SGHAT and CDR2 is FQNNGV. The V and J ends lost 7 bases and 0 bases, in that order; junction bases with no gene match: 6. The chain's CDR3 is CASNMDRFSYEQYF. The CDR3 nucleotides are TGTGCCAGCAACATGGACAGGTTCTCCTACGAGCAGTACTTC.

The CDR3: CASSLVGLDGELFF. The CDR3 coding sequence is TGTGCCAGCAGCTTAGTAGGGTTGGACGGGGAGCTGTTTTTT. This chain joins TRBV7-8 and TRBJ2-2; no clear D. V was trimmed by 1 base and J by 7 bases, leaving 10 bases between them. From germline, CDR1 is SGHVS and CDR2 FQNEAQ. CDR3 length: 14 amino acids.

This sequence joins TRBV6-4 and TRBJ1-5, with a weak D call TRBD1 (5 bases). The V gene's germline CDR1 is MRHNA and CDR2 SNTAGT. The CDR3 covers 13 residues. With 6 bases removed from V and 4 bases from J, the gap between germline ends came to 10 bases. CDR3 sequence (DNA): TGTGCCAGCAGGGGGCCTACGAATCAGCCCCAGCATTTT. Protein sequence: CASRGPTNQPQHF.

J is TRBJ2-2 and V is TRBV7-6; D is ambiguous. Trimming stripped 5 bases from V and 4 bases from J, with 17 bases between. Germline CDR1 reads SGHVS; CDR2 reads FNYEAQ. The CDR3 runs 16 residues. The CDR3, as DNA: TGTGCCAGCAGCCTGACTTCTCCCTGGGGCACCGGGGAGCTGTTTTTT. It codes for CASSLTSPWGTGELFF. Full variable domain (outside the CDR3, taken from reference TRBV7-6 and TRBJ2-2): GAGVSQSPRYKVTKRGQDVALRCDPISGHVSLYWYRQALGQGPEFLTYFNYEAQQDKSGLPNDRFSAERPEGSISTLTIQRTEQRDSAMYRCASSLTSPWGTGELFFGEGSRLTVL.

This rearrangement joins TRBV7-2 to TRBJ2-2; D is unresolved. The CDR3 consists of 15 residues. Trimming cost V 1 base and J 2 bases, with 8 bases left between them. Germline CDR1 SGHTA, CDR2 FQGNSA. CDR3 amino acids: CASSLETANTGELFF. The DNA for the CDR3 is TGTGCCAGCAGCTTAGAAACAGCTAACACCGGGGAGCTGTTTTTT.

This chain connects TRBV15 to TRBJ2-1, with 12 nucleotides matching TRBD2. The V and J ends lost 1 base and 7 bases, in that order; junction bases with no gene match: 2. Germline loops: CDR1 LNHNV, CDR2 YYDKDF (reference sequence). The CDR3 contains 15 residues. CDR3 amino acids: CATSRVTSGSNEQFF. CDR3 bases: TGTGCCACCAGCAGAGTGACTAGCGGGAGTAATGAGCAGTTCTTC.

V and J are TRBV6-6 and TRBJ2-3, with D possibly matching TRBD2 (5 bases). The CDR3 spans 14 residues. The V end was cut by 2 bases, the J end by 0 bases, with 6 bases between. CDR1 and CDR2 (germline): MNHNY, SVGAGI (reference sequence). Written as DNA, the CDR3 is TGTGCCAGCAGTTACCGCGGGAGCACAGATACGCAGTATTTT. This encodes CASSYRGSTDTQYF.

The V gene is TRBV23-1, the J gene TRBJ2-7; no clear D. TRBV23-1 is labeled an ORF, and its function is uncertain. The V end lost 0 bases, the J end lost 6 bases, and 21 bases lay between the germline ends. The CDR3 length is 17 residues. The CDR3 protein is CASSQSVPLMASSEQYF. The CDR3 DNA reads TGCGCCAGCAGTCAATCGGTCCCCCTTATGGCCTCTAGCGAGCAGTACTTC.